The rows below give T cell receptor beta chains drawn from one sample of a study of cytomegalovirus exposure and HLA in healthy donors. The protocol was immunoSEQ multiplex PCR, while the TCRdb copy is restricted to in-frame clones and leaves out a portion. The specimen's table records under 40,000 clones. The sample taken for sequencing was PBMCs. Receptors originate from a woman aged 40 to 50 in good health and CMV-seropositive. Each CDR3 is given with its conserved first and last residue. The order of the fields is J gene, D gene, V gene, CDR3 DNA, CDR3 protein. The D gene is left open where the match is weak.

J gene: TRBJ1-4; D gene: .; V gene: TRBV6-5; CDR3 DNA: TGTGCCAGCAGCACGACCGGGAGGTACGAAAAACTGTTTTTT; CDR3 protein: CASSTTGRYEKLFF
J gene: TRBJ1-2; D gene: .; V gene: TRBV9; CDR3 DNA: TGTGCCAGCAGCGTAGCACAGGGCTCTAACTATGGCTACACCTTC; CDR3 protein: CASSVAQGSNYGYTF
J gene: TRBJ2-3; D gene: TRBD2; V gene: TRBV5-1; CDR3 DNA: TGCGCCAGCAGCTTGCTCAGTGCTAGCGGGAGCACAGATACGCAGTATTTT; CDR3 protein: CASSLLSASGSTDTQYF
J gene: TRBJ2-7; D gene: .; V gene: TRBV30; CDR3 DNA: TGTGCCTGGAGTGACCCTCTAGTTGCCGGGGCAGCGGGCGAGCAGTACTTC; CDR3 protein: CAWSDPLVAGAAGEQYF
J gene: TRBJ2-4; D gene: .; V gene: TRBV18; CDR3 DNA: TGTGCCAGCTCACCGGGGGGGCTGGCCAAAAACATTCAGTACTTC; CDR3 protein: CASSPGGLAKNIQYF
J gene: TRBJ1-5; D gene: .; V gene: TRBV2; CDR3 DNA: TGTGCCAGCAGTGGTACACAGGAGATACCCGATCAGCCCCAGCATTTT; CDR3 protein: CASSGTQEIPDQPQHF
J gene: TRBJ1-2; D gene: TRBD1; V gene: TRBV14; CDR3 DNA: TGTGCCAGCAGCCAAGACCCCACAGGGGGAAGGTATGGCTACACCTTC; CDR3 protein: CASSQDPTGGRYGYTF
J gene: TRBJ2-4; D gene: .; V gene: TRBV30; CDR3 DNA: TGTGCCTGGGAGGTGGGCAAAAACATTCAGTACTTC; CDR3 protein: CAWEVGKNIQYF
J gene: TRBJ2-7; D gene: .; V gene: TRBV5-1; CDR3 DNA: TGCGCCAGCAGCTCGGAGGCAGACCGCTACGAGCAGTACTTC; CDR3 protein: CASSSEADRYEQYF
J gene: TRBJ1-2; D gene: .; V gene: TRBV6-5; CDR3 DNA: TGTGCCAGCAGTCGGGGACTGCAGAACTATGGCTACACCTTC; CDR3 protein: CASSRGLQNYGYTF
J gene: TRBJ2-1; D gene: .; V gene: TRBV5-4; CDR3 DNA: TGTGCCAGCAGCTTGCAACCTAGCAATGAGCAGTTCTTC; CDR3 protein: CASSLQPSNEQFF
J gene: TRBJ2-7; D gene: .; V gene: TRBV4-1; CDR3 DNA: TGCGCCAGCAGCCATCCGACAAGGGGCTACGAGCAGTACTTC; CDR3 protein: CASSHPTRGYEQYF
J gene: TRBJ1-2; D gene: .; V gene: TRBV6-5; CDR3 DNA: TGTGCCAGCAGTTACTCGGAGACATTAACGGGGAATGGCTACACCTTC; CDR3 protein: CASSYSETLTGNGYTF
J gene: TRBJ2-1; D gene: .; V gene: TRBV28; CDR3 DNA: TGTGCCAGCAGTTTGGGGCGGGGACAGCAGTTCTTC; CDR3 protein: CASSLGRGQQFF
J gene: TRBJ1-1; D gene: .; V gene: TRBV5-1; CDR3 DNA: TGCGCCAGCAGCTTAAGCTCAGGGGCACTCACTGAAGCTTTCTTT; CDR3 protein: CASSLSSGALTEAFF
J gene: TRBJ2-1; D gene: TRBD2; V gene: TRBV7-7; CDR3 DNA: TGTGCTAGCAGCTTAGGACTAGGGACTGAGCAGTTCTTC; CDR3 protein: CASSLGLGTEQFF
J gene: TRBJ2-7; D gene: .; V gene: TRBV9; CDR3 DNA: TGTGCCAGCAGCGTTGGACAGAGCTCCTACGAGCAGTACTTC; CDR3 protein: CASSVGQSSYEQYF
J gene: TRBJ2-7; D gene: .; V gene: TRBV6-6; CDR3 DNA: TGTGCCAGCAGTTACTCGACACAGGGATACGAGCAGTACTTC; CDR3 protein: CASSYSTQGYEQYF
J gene: TRBJ1-6; D gene: TRBD1; V gene: TRBV30; CDR3 DNA: TGTGCCTGGAGTGTATCTCAGGGGGGCTCACCCCTCCACTTT; CDR3 protein: CAWSVSQGGSPLHF
J gene: TRBJ1-1; D gene: TRBD1; V gene: TRBV18; CDR3 DNA: TGTGCCAGCTCACCGAGACAGGGGTACCCAGTCACTGAAGCTTTCTTT; CDR3 protein: CASSPRQGYPVTEAFF
J gene: TRBJ2-2; D gene: TRBD2; V gene: TRBV7-9; CDR3 DNA: TGTGCCAGCAGCTTTGCTAGCGGGACCGGGGAGCTGTTTTTT; CDR3 protein: CASSFASGTGELFF
J gene: TRBJ1-2; D gene: TRBD1; V gene: TRBV30; CDR3 DNA: TGTGCCTGGAGTGTGAGGGGACAGGGTTTATGGGCTCGCTATGGCTACACCTTC; CDR3 protein: CAWSVRGQGLWARYGYTF
J gene: TRBJ2-7; D gene: .; V gene: TRBV5-4; CDR3 DNA: TGTGCCAGCAGCTCCCCGCAACAACAGGAACAGTACTTC; CDR3 protein: CASSSPQQQEQYF
J gene: TRBJ2-2; D gene: TRBD2; V gene: TRBV7-7; CDR3 DNA: TGTGCCAGCAGCTTAAGACTCGGGGGGTCCACCGGGGAGCTGTTTTTT; CDR3 protein: CASSLRLGGSTGELFF
J gene: TRBJ1-1; D gene: .; V gene: TRBV28; CDR3 DNA: TGTGCCAGCAGTCAGTGGGGCCGACAGAAGAACACTGAAGCTTTCTTT; CDR3 protein: CASSQWGRQKNTEAFF
J gene: TRBJ2-7; D gene: TRBD2; V gene: TRBV7-3; CDR3 DNA: TGTGCCAGCAGCCGCCTAGCGGGAGGAATCGGAGAGCAGTACTTC; CDR3 protein: CASSRLAGGIGEQYF
J gene: TRBJ2-6; D gene: .; V gene: TRBV4-2; CDR3 DNA: TGTGCCAGCAGCCCGACATTAGGGAGCTCTGGGGCCAACGTCCTGACTTTC; CDR3 protein: CASSPTLGSSGANVLTF
J gene: TRBJ2-3; D gene: TRBD2; V gene: TRBV28; CDR3 DNA: TGTGCCAGCACCTCTTTAGCGGGAGGAGCAGATACGCAGTATTTT; CDR3 protein: CASTSLAGGADTQYF
J gene: TRBJ2-7; D gene: TRBD2; V gene: TRBV7-9; CDR3 DNA: TGTGCCAGCAGCTTCCCAGCGGGAGGGCCGCCTCCCCCCTACGAGCAGTACTTC; CDR3 protein: CASSFPAGGPPPPYEQYF
J gene: TRBJ1-1; D gene: .; V gene: TRBV4-1; CDR3 DNA: TGCGCCAGCAGCCCCAACCCTAGCCTTGAAGCTTTCTTT; CDR3 protein: CASSPNPSLEAFF
J gene: TRBJ2-7; D gene: TRBD2; V gene: TRBV11-3; CDR3 DNA: TGTGCCAGCAGCTTAGATGCGGGAGCCAACTACGAGCAGTACTTC; CDR3 protein: CASSLDAGANYEQYF
J gene: TRBJ2-3; D gene: TRBD2; V gene: TRBV7-9; CDR3 DNA: TGTGCCAGCAGCCACCAGCGGGACGGCACAGATACGCAGTATTTT; CDR3 protein: CASSHQRDGTDTQYF
J gene: TRBJ2-5; D gene: .; V gene: TRBV7-9; CDR3 DNA: TGTGCCAGCAGCTTAGTGCGGGAGACCCAGTACTTC; CDR3 protein: CASSLVRETQYF
J gene: TRBJ1-5; D gene: .; V gene: TRBV5-6; CDR3 DNA: TGTGCCAGCAGGCCGGCGGGCAGCAATCAGCCCCAGCATTTT; CDR3 protein: CASRPAGSNQPQHF
J gene: TRBJ2-7; D gene: .; V gene: TRBV6-6; CDR3 DNA: TGTGCCAGCACCCGGACACCTGTATCCTACGAGCAGTACTTC; CDR3 protein: CASTRTPVSYEQYF
J gene: TRBJ2-3; D gene: .; V gene: TRBV7-9; CDR3 DNA: TGTGCCAGCAGCTTAAAGATAGACAGCAGCACAGATACGCAGTATTTT; CDR3 protein: CASSLKIDSSTDTQYF
J gene: TRBJ2-7; D gene: .; V gene: TRBV19; CDR3 DNA: TGTGCCAGTAGTATTAATAGCCTCTCCTACGAGCAGTACTTC; CDR3 protein: CASSINSLSYEQYF
J gene: TRBJ2-1; D gene: .; V gene: TRBV29-1; CDR3 DNA: TGCAGCGTTGAATTGAGTCCCTGGGCTACCTACAATGAGCAGTTCTTC; CDR3 protein: CSVELSPWATYNEQFF
J gene: TRBJ1-5; D gene: .; V gene: TRBV7-9; CDR3 DNA: TGTGCCAGCAGCTTAGGGACAGCTAATCAGCCCCAGCATTTT; CDR3 protein: CASSLGTANQPQHF